Detailed here is one T cell receptor beta chain. Authors' processing steps: By means of reference gene primer amplification, nucleated cell counts were estimated. Assay used: immunoSEQ multiplex PCR; TCRdb lists only in-frame clones, some missing. V and J calls and clone size are copied from that table; D and trimming were computed from the DNA. Here the sample spans 150,000 or so clones, roughly 88% being singletons. This sample is part of a study of blood T cell repertoires in COVID-19. Across the whole study: From T cells, B-cell-depleted T cells, or PBMCs came the material, which was cDNA or gDNA.

In terms of age and location, participants ranged from about 18 to 89 years and lived in under 30 US areas. Symptom resolution, clearance, or two negative PCRs marked donors in Cohort 3 as recovered. Between the trimmed V and J ends, which lost 1 base and 2 bases, there was a span of 12 bases. CDR3 length equals 15 residues. The germline CDR1 and CDR2 sequences are MDHEN and SYDVKM. The sample consisted of PBMCs or T cells enriched from blood (not recorded which). The genes are TRBV28 and TRBJ2-7, with D perhaps matching TRBD1 (6 bases). The source of this sequence is a woman aged 60 to 75 who had recovered from COVID-19. The CDR3 here is CASSLSLQGAYEQYF. The CDR3 bases are TGTGCCAGCAGTTTATCACTACAGGGTGCCTACGAGCAGTACTTC.